Listed below are T cell receptor beta chains from one sample, sequenced in a study of T cell responses to AZD1222 COVID-19 vaccine. The data were produced by immunoSEQ multiplex PCR, yet TCRdb's version contains in-frame clones alone and is incomplete. The data show roughly 260,000 clones, 90% to 95% seen once. This sample comprised peripheral blood, obtained on day 0 of AZD1222 vaccination. The receptors come from an adult in good health. Each CDR3 is given with its conserved first and last residue. The D gene is left open where the match is weak. The size of a clone is reported for some rows only, either as once, few or many, or as a class for expanded clones.

v_gene	len	abundance	j_gene	d_gene	CDR3aa	CDR3nt
TRBV28	14	-	TRBJ2-7	TRBD2	CASSEIAGAPEQYF	TGTGCCAGCAGTGAAATAGCGGGAGCGCCAGAGCAGTACTTC
TRBV7-9	14	-	TRBJ2-2	TRBD2	CASSPREVTGELFF	TGTGCCAGCAGCCCGCGGGAGGTGACCGGGGAGCTGTTTTTT
TRBV19	15	-	TRBJ1-1	TRBD1	CASSEWTGINTEAFF	TGTGCCAGTAGTGAGTGGACAGGGATCAACACTGAAGCTTTCTTT
TRBV5-5	14	-	TRBJ2-7	TRBD1	CASSKITGGYEQYF	TGTGCCAGCAGCAAAATCACAGGGGGCTACGAGCAGTACTTC
TRBV28	14	-	TRBJ2-7	-	CASSLRGRVYEQYF	TGTGCCAGCAGTCTCAGGGGTCGGGTCTACGAGCAGTACTTC
TRBV13	16	-	TRBJ1-1	-	CASSSNRVGRHTEAFF	TGTGCCAGCAGCTCCAACCGCGTCGGCAGACACACTGAAGCTTTCTTT
TRBV19	15	-	TRBJ2-3	-	CASSPSGGATNTQYF	TGTGCCAGTAGTCCAAGCGGTGGAGCCACGAATACGCAGTATTTT
TRBV28	17	once	TRBJ2-6	-	CASRGRGLTSGANVLTF	TGTGCCAGCAGAGGGCGGGGGCTGACCTCTGGGGCCAACGTCCTGACTTTC
TRBV4-1	16	-	TRBJ2-7	-	CASSHFLPGSSHEQYF	TGCGCCAGCAGCCACTTTCTTCCCGGGAGCTCCCACGAGCAGTACTTC
TRBV4-3	14	-	TRBJ2-2	-	CASSHGSDDGELFF	TGCGCCAGCAGCCACGGGAGTGACGACGGGGAGCTGTTTTTT
TRBV9	16	-	TRBJ2-2	-	CASSVAVVGGAGELFF	TGTGCCAGCAGCGTAGCCGTGGTAGGAGGGGCCGGGGAGCTGTTTTTT
TRBV9	15	-	TRBJ1-3	-	CASSVGRSSGNTIYF	TGTGCCAGCAGCGTAGGACGGAGCTCTGGAAACACCATATATTTT
TRBV18	15	-	TRBJ1-1	-	CASSPQRNMNTEAFF	TGTGCCAGCTCACCACAACGGAACATGAACACTGAAGCTTTCTTT
TRBV3-1/TRBV3-2	17	-	TRBJ2-1	TRBD1	CASSRTGGGTSYNEQFF	TGTGCCAGCAGCCGTACAGGGGGCGGGACCTCCTACAATGAGCAGTTCTTC
TRBV2	15	-	TRBJ1-6	-	CASSEDPYQLTPLHF	TGTGCCAGCAGTGAAGACCCTTACCAGTTAACACCCCTCCACTTT
TRBV10-3	15	-	TRBJ1-4	-	CAISDTRSTNEKLFF	TGTGCCATCAGTGATACCCGTTCAACTAATGAAAAACTGTTTTTT
TRBV6-5	15	-	TRBJ1-3	TRBD1	CASSPSTGTGNTIYF	TGTGCCAGCAGTCCCTCGACAGGGACTGGAAACACCATATATTTT
TRBV24-1	17	-	TRBJ2-1	-	CATSDPYGGSPSDEQFF	TGTGCCACCAGTGATCCGTACGGTGGGAGCCCCTCGGATGAGCAGTTCTTC
TRBV27	15	-	TRBJ1-6	-	CASSSPWGNNSPLHF	TGTGCCAGCAGCTCCCCATGGGGTAATAATTCACCCCTCCACTTT
TRBV28	16	-	TRBJ1-5	-	CASSRDAAGTNQPQHF	TGTGCCAGCAGTCGCGACGCGGCAGGGACGAACCAGCCCCAGCATTTT
TRBV7-9	15	-	TRBJ1-3	TRBD1	CASSLAGGAWYTIYF	TGTGCCAGCAGCTTAGCAGGGGGCGCTTGGTACACCATATATTTT
TRBV27	14	-	TRBJ1-1	-	CASSFSGYGTEAFF	TGTGCCAGCAGTTTTTCAGGGTATGGTACTGAAGCTTTCTTT
TRBV19	16	-	TRBJ1-5	-	CASSLLKGRGNQPQHF	TGTGCCAGTAGTCTGCTAAAGGGGCGGGGAAATCAGCCCCAGCATTTT
TRBV28	15	-	TRBJ1-2	-	CASSGGWGASNGYTF	TGTGCCAGCAGCGGGGGTTGGGGCGCGTCAAATGGCTACACCTTC
TRBV19	13	few	TRBJ2-7	TRBD1	CASRGQLGAEQYF	TGTGCCAGTAGGGGACAGTTGGGGGCCGAGCAGTACTTC
TRBV18	15	-	TRBJ2-7	-	CASSPRLSSSYEQYF	TGTGCCAGCTCACCACGACTTTCGAGCTCCTACGAGCAGTACTTC
TRBV5-1	16	-	TRBJ1-6	-	CASSPGATNRGSPLHF	TGCGCCAGCAGCCCCGGGGCGACAAATCGGGGCTCACCCCTCCACTTT
TRBV11-2	15	once	TRBJ2-7	TRBD2	CASSPSLGGSYEQYF	TGTGCCAGCAGCCCCTCACTGGGAGGGTCCTACGAGCAGTACTTC
TRBV3-1/TRBV3-2	15	-	TRBJ1-6	-	CASSQVWAGDSPLHF	TGTGCCAGCAGCCAAGTTTGGGCTGGGGATTCACCCCTCCACTTT
TRBV28	17	-	TRBJ1-1	TRBD1	CASSQPWGNRGRNEAFF	TGTGCCAGCAGTCAACCCTGGGGAAACAGGGGGCGGAATGAAGCTTTCTTT
TRBV29-1	12	-	TRBJ1-1	-	CSVEGAAPEAFF	TGCAGCGTTGAAGGGGCGGCCCCGGAAGCTTTCTTT
TRBV6-5	15	-	TRBJ1-2	-	CASSYDAARLYGYTF	TGTGCCAGCAGTTACGACGCCGCTCGGCTCTATGGCTACACCTTC
TRBV7-9	15	-	TRBJ1-3	-	CASSPPGTYGNTIYF	TGTGCCAGCAGCCCGCCCGGGACATATGGAAACACCATATATTTT
TRBV5-1	15	-	TRBJ2-6	-	CASSGRTSGANVLTF	TGCGCCAGCAGCGGACGAACCTCTGGGGCCAACGTCCTGACTTTC
TRBV3-1/TRBV3-2	13	-	TRBJ1-2	-	CASSHFRQGGYTF	TGTGCCAGCAGCCATTTCAGGCAGGGTGGCTACACCTTC
TRBV12-3/TRBV12-4	12	-	TRBJ1-5	-	CASSSSMQPQHF	TGTGCCAGCAGTTCCTCGATGCAGCCCCAGCATTTT
TRBV14	14	-	TRBJ1-5	TRBD1	CASSLTGFNQPQHF	TGTGCCAGCAGCCTGACAGGGTTCAATCAGCCCCAGCATTTT
TRBV7-8	14	-	TRBJ1-5	TRBD1	CASSTDREIQPQHF	TGTGCCAGCAGCACAGACAGGGAGATTCAGCCCCAGCATTTT
TRBV19	18	once	TRBJ1-5	TRBD1	CASSIMRDREVRRQPQHF	TGTGCCAGTAGTATCATGCGGGACAGGGAGGTAAGGAGACAGCCCCAGCATTTT
TRBV5-6	16	-	TRBJ1-4	-	CASGPQVRFTNEKLFF	TGTGCCAGCGGCCCCCAGGTAAGGTTTACTAATGAAAAACTGTTTTTT
TRBV18	15	-	TRBJ1-6	-	CASSITQGQGVALHF	TGTGCCAGCTCGATTACACAGGGACAAGGTGTGGCCCTCCACTTT
TRBV7-5	13	-	TRBJ2-5	-	CARSSRALETQYF	TGTGCCAGAAGCTCTAGGGCACTGGAGACCCAGTACTTC
TRBV7-2	15	-	TRBJ1-3	-	CASSLAGRPGNTIYF	TGTGCCAGCAGCTTAGCGGGCAGGCCTGGAAACACCATATATTTT
TRBV5-4	14	-	TRBJ2-7	-	CASSLSPGSSEQYF	TGTGCCAGCAGCTTGAGTCCGGGATCTTCCGAGCAGTACTTC
TRBV7-6	17	-	TRBJ2-1	TRBD2	CATGRTSGAYGSNEQFF	TGTGCCACCGGGAGGACTAGCGGGGCCTATGGGAGCAATGAGCAGTTCTTC